The rows below give T cell receptor beta chains drawn from one sample of a study of response to subunit inactivated influenza vaccine. Each CDR3 protein is one row after TCRdb ran MiXCR on the RT-PCR reads. Of more than 400,000 distinct CDR3 sequences in the sample, about 7.2% were seen once. This sample comprised PBMCs from blood, obtained less than 25 months after vaccination. Source of these receptors: a man between 50 and 69 years old who received an inactivated influenza vaccine. The CDR3 runs from the conserved cysteine through the conserved F or W. The order of the fields is V gene, J gene, CDR3 protein.

v_call: TRBV12-3/TRBV12-4; j_call: TRBJ2-3; cdr3_aa: CASSFGGRLDTQYF
v_call: TRBV7-9; j_call: TRBJ2-1; cdr3_aa: CASSLSTRGTGGGEQFF
v_call: TRBV20-1; j_call: TRBJ1-5; cdr3_aa: CSARATGGSNQPQHF
v_call: TRBV2; j_call: TRBJ2-7; cdr3_aa: CASSRLTGTYEQYF
v_call: TRBV6-1; j_call: TRBJ2-7; cdr3_aa: CASRPYRGYEQYF
v_call: TRBV5-1; j_call: TRBJ1-5; cdr3_aa: CASSLTGSSNQPQHF
v_call: TRBV10-3; j_call: TRBJ1-1; cdr3_aa: CATIGQNTEAFF
v_call: TRBV3-1; j_call: TRBJ1-5; cdr3_aa: CASSQPGLSNQPQHF
v_call: TRBV10-3; j_call: TRBJ2-5; cdr3_aa: CAISDVGSEETQYF
v_call: TRBV24-1; j_call: TRBJ2-1; cdr3_aa: CATSDVSIAYNEQFF
v_call: TRBV12-3/TRBV12-4; j_call: TRBJ2-2; cdr3_aa: CASSFSLQIGELFF
v_call: TRBV20-1; j_call: TRBJ2-1; cdr3_aa: CSAREGTALGEQFF
v_call: TRBV10-3; j_call: TRBJ2-1; cdr3_aa: CAISESIGGSNIVHNEQFF
v_call: TRBV9; j_call: TRBJ2-1; cdr3_aa: CASKGGDEQFF
v_call: TRBV12-3/TRBV12-4; j_call: TRBJ1-1; cdr3_aa: CASSPISGTMNTEAFF
v_call: TRBV29-1; j_call: TRBJ2-5; cdr3_aa: CSARGEAQETQYF
v_call: TRBV6-1; j_call: TRBJ2-1; cdr3_aa: CASTSYTGSYNEQFF
v_call: TRBV11-2; j_call: TRBJ1-2; cdr3_aa: CASRLPFGPNYGYTF
v_call: TRBV7-9; j_call: TRBJ2-1; cdr3_aa: CASRDRASVDEQFF
v_call: TRBV7-8; j_call: TRBJ2-7; cdr3_aa: CATSDRISYEQYF
v_call: TRBV5-1; j_call: TRBJ1-4; cdr3_aa: CASSLDRGYEKLFF
v_call: TRBV7-6; j_call: TRBJ2-1; cdr3_aa: CASSLGGRTDNEQFF
v_call: TRBV2; j_call: TRBJ2-1; cdr3_aa: CASTGGYNEQFF
v_call: TRBV20-1; j_call: TRBJ1-2; cdr3_aa: CSAERRFGYGYTF
v_call: TRBV29-1; j_call: TRBJ2-7; cdr3_aa: CSVMGQPGLSYEQYF
v_call: TRBV9; j_call: TRBJ2-3; cdr3_aa: CASSVEGRDSDTQYF
v_call: TRBV28; j_call: TRBJ2-2; cdr3_aa: CASHRDPRDTGELFF
v_call: TRBV28; j_call: TRBJ2-7; cdr3_aa: CASTYVPGPPMDEQYF
v_call: TRBV27; j_call: TRBJ1-6; cdr3_aa: CASSSSWGSVNNSPLHF
v_call: TRBV11-2; j_call: TRBJ2-1; cdr3_aa: CASSPGTGTGNTYNEQFF
v_call: TRBV7-2; j_call: TRBJ1-1; cdr3_aa: CASSSHRVPLNTEAFF
v_call: TRBV28; j_call: TRBJ2-4; cdr3_aa: CASSLRGQGNIQYF
v_call: TRBV2; j_call: TRBJ1-6; cdr3_aa: CASRPGQGGNSPLHF
v_call: TRBV6-2/TRBV6-3; j_call: TRBJ2-1; cdr3_aa: CASSLQGALGEQFF
v_call: TRBV29-1; j_call: TRBJ2-1; cdr3_aa: CSVAQGAAFLYEQFF
v_call: TRBV6-2/TRBV6-3; j_call: TRBJ2-3; cdr3_aa: CASKQADTQYF
v_call: TRBV9; j_call: TRBJ2-1; cdr3_aa: CASSVGTSLAGGPNEQFF
v_call: TRBV28; j_call: TRBJ2-7; cdr3_aa: CASSLWTEEQYF
v_call: TRBV12-3/TRBV12-4; j_call: TRBJ2-1; cdr3_aa: CASSLVVFEQFF
v_call: TRBV5-6; j_call: TRBJ2-7; cdr3_aa: CASSLGPGDPYEQYF
v_call: TRBV3-1; j_call: TRBJ2-7; cdr3_aa: CASSPRTGIYEQYF
v_call: TRBV14; j_call: TRBJ2-5; cdr3_aa: CASSHRQGRQETQYF